These 30 T cell receptor beta chains were all obtained from the same sample, sequenced in a study of vaccination and CD4 T cells after COVID-19. As for treatment: approximately nine-day PBMC culture with coronavirus spike peptide pools or control peptides (ViraFEST assay). Sequence data for DNA of cultured CD4+ T cells were generated by the Oncomine TCR Beta short-read assay. One entry per CDR3 protein results from TCRdb running MiXCR on the PCR reads. This sample yields approximately 15,000 distinct CDR3 sequences, of which roughly 49% are seen a single time; around 15% belongs to the top ten. These receptors' targets are unknown. Material: CD4+ T cells from blood, cultured in vitro, obtained before SARS-CoV-2 vaccination. The receptors originated from a human donor who had recovered from COVID-19.

The chain recombines TRBV7-8 with TRBJ1-5; the D is unclear. CDR1 is SGHVS and CDR2 is FQNEAQ in the germline V gene. The CDR3 extends over 15 amino acids. Trimming cost V 5 bases and J 6 bases, with 17 bases left between them. CDR3 amino acids: CASSERFGVSQPQHF. CDR3 bases: TGTGCCAGCAGCGAAAGGTTTGGGGTGAGTCAGCCCCAGCATTTT.

The CDR3, as DNA: TGTGCCTGGTCGTCGCAGATTGAAGCTTTCTTT. Protein: CAWSSQIEAFF. The chain carries TRBV30 and TRBJ1-1; D ambiguous. V gave up 5 bases and J gave up 7 bases, with 11 bases separating them. Germline V CDR1 and CDR2: GTSNPN, SVGIG (reference sequence). CDR3 size: 11 residues.

The rearrangement links TRBV6-1 to TRBJ2-1; weak D call: TRBD1 (6 bases). The germline V and J ends were trimmed by 2 bases and 0 bases, with 8 bases remaining between them. Germline CDR1 is MNHNS and CDR2 is SASEGT. This CDR3 has 15 amino acids. The CDR3 DNA reads as TGTGCCAGCAGTGAACAGGGGCCCTCCTACAATGAGCAGTTCTTC. Translation: CASSEQGPSYNEQFF.

The chain carries TRBV14 and TRBJ2-5, with 9 bases that match TRBD2. The germline V gene has CDR1 SGHDN and CDR2 FVKESK. Trimming cost V 3 bases and J 4 bases; bases outside gene matches: 12. This CDR3 comprises 17 residues. DNA for the CDR3: TGTGCCAGCAGCCAGAAATTAGCGGGGGTGTTTAGAGAGACCCAGTACTTC. It codes for CASSQKLAGVFRETQYF.

The rearrangement uses TRBV18 and TRBJ2-2; TRBD1 matches 8 bases. Per the germline V gene, CDR1 is KGHSH and CDR2 is LQKENI. CDR3 length equals 16 residues. J gave up 0 bases and V 5 bases, and 5 bases lay outside the gene matches. CDR3 nucleotide sequence: TGTGCCAGCTCAAAACAGGGGGAAGCGAACACCGGGGAGCTGTTTTTT. This translates into CASSKQGEANTGELFF.

The table lists this clonotype with a few counts. This sequence joins TRBV7-7 and TRBJ1-2; no firm D call. The V end was cut by 4 bases, the J end by 8 bases, with 17 bases between. The CDR3 length is 14 residues. CDR1 and CDR2 from the germline V gene are SSHAT and FNYEAQ (reference sequence). The CDR3 coding sequence is TGTGCCAGCAGCTCCAGTTTAGATGGGTTGGGCTACACCTTC. Protein product: CASSSSLDGLGYTF.

The sample holds a few counts of this clonotype. The DNA of the CDR3 is TGCGCCAGCAGTGAACGGTACTCAAACACTGAAGCTTTCTTT. Translating gives CASSERYSNTEAFF. The chain links TRBV10-2 to TRBJ1-1, with unresolved D. V was cut by 3 bases and J by 2 bases, with 10 bases left in between. The germline V gene has CDR1 WSHSY and CDR2 SAAADI. The CDR3 loop spans 14 amino acids.

With respect to this clonotype: A much larger clone is a single base away; this may be a read error. V and J are TRBV19 and TRBJ1-2; the D gene is possibly TRBD1 (5 bases). The CDR3 totals 13 residues. The germline gives CDR1 LNHDA, CDR2 SQIVND (reference sequence). Trimming stripped 4 bases from V and 7 bases from J, with 13 bases between. CDR3 sequence reads: CASSTEGRRGYTF. The DNA of the CDR3 is TGTGCCAGTAGTACCGAGGGACGGCGTGGCTACACCTTC.

In this sample, this clonotype turned up a few times. The chain is built from TRBV21-1 and TRBJ2-5. TRBV21-1 is designated a pseudogene. The CDR3 has 15 amino acids. The CDR3 bases are TGTGCCAGCAGCAAAACACCAACACTATTGGAGACCCAGTACTTC. Protein: CASSKTPTLLETQYF.

The chain employs TRBV20-1 and TRBJ2-5, with 9 bases aligning to TRBD1. Germline V gene sequence: CDR1 DFQATT, CDR2 SNEGSKA (reference sequence). CDR3 length: 15 amino acids. The trim removed 2 bases at V and 5 bases at J, leaving 9 bases unmatched. For the CDR3, the DNA is TGCAGTGCTAGATCCACAGGGGGCGGGGGTGAGACCCAGTACTTC. It is translated as CSARSTGGGGETQYF.

The chain joins TRBV29-1 to TRBJ2-7, with 8 bases aligning to TRBD1. Trimming removed 5 bases from V and 6 bases from J; junction bases left unmatched: 12. The CDR3 totals 14 residues. Germline V gene lookup returns CDR1 SQVTM and CDR2 ANQGSEA. This CDR3 reads CSVRGQGAGAEQYF. In DNA, the CDR3 is TGCAGCGTTCGAGGGCAGGGGGCGGGCGCCGAGCAGTACTTC.

The chain links TRBV5-1 to TRBJ1-2; 9 positions match TRBD1. Trimming at V came to 7 bases and at J to 0 bases, leaving 16 bases not matched to a gene. The CDR3 has 18 residues. In germline, CDR1 is SGHRS, CDR2 YFSETQ. The CDR3 sequence: CASSDIGTGILANYGYTF. In DNA, the CDR3 is TGCGCCAGCTCTGATATAGGGACAGGGATACTAGCTAACTATGGCTACACCTTC.

This rearrangement joins TRBV7-8 to TRBJ2-1, with TRBD2 matching 11 bases. The CDR3 consists of 17 residues. Germline loops: CDR1 SGHVS, CDR2 FQNEAQ. Trimming removed 6 bases from V and 4 bases from J; junction bases left unmatched: 11. CDR3 region: CASRYRAGTSGYNEQFF. The CDR3 nucleotides read TGTGCCAGCAGATACCGAGCCGGGACTAGCGGTTACAATGAGCAGTTCTTC. Drawing the rest from reference TRBV7-8 and TRBJ2-1, the complete variable domain is GAGVSQSPRYKVAKRGQDVALRCDPISGHVSLFWYQQALGQGPEFLTYFQNEAQLDKSGLPSDRFFAERPEGSVSTLKIQRTQQEDSAVYLCASRYRAGTSGYNEQFFGPGTRLTVL.

In its sample, this clonotype was seen once. The chain couples TRBV7-3 to TRBJ2-1, with 13 bases lining up with TRBD2. The germline CDR1 and CDR2 sequences are SGHTA and FQGTGA. Trimming cost V 8 bases and J 0 bases; bases outside gene matches: 13. This CDR3 has 19 amino acids. For the CDR3, the DNA is TGTGCCAGCCATTATCCGGGACTAGCGGGACCTAGCTCCTACAATGAGCAGTTCTTC. It encodes CASHYPGLAGPSSYNEQFF. Full variable domain (rest looked up from reference TRBV7-3 and TRBJ2-1): GAGVSQTPSNKVTEKGKYVELRCDPISGHTALYWYRQSLGQGPEFLIYFQGTGAADDSGLPNDRFFAVRPEGSVSTLKIQRTERGDSAVYLCASHYPGLAGPSSYNEQFFGPGTRLTVL.

This clonotype was recorded once. CDR3 coding DNA: TGCGCCAGCAGCCAAGATAGAGAGAACGAGCAGTACTTC. Translating gives CASSQDRENEQYF. The chain combines TRBV4-3 with TRBJ2-7; D not certain. Germline CDR1 and CDR2: LGHNA and YSLEER. This CDR3 has 13 residues. Trimming left V 0 bases short and J 5 bases short, with 8 bases between.

A few counts support this clonotype. V gene TRBV19 combines with J gene TRBJ2-1; possibly TRBD2 for D (5 bases). This CDR3 region has 16 residues. Germline loops: CDR1 LNHDA, CDR2 SQIVND (reference sequence). V lost 2 bases and J lost 0, with 11 bases in between. This CDR3 reads CASSIRRRRSYNEQFF. CDR3 nucleotides: TGTGCCAGTAGTATAAGGCGGAGGCGCTCCTACAATGAGCAGTTCTTC. The whole variable domain, filled in from reference TRBV19 and TRBJ2-1, reads DGGITQSPKYLFRKEGQNVTLSCEQNLNHDAMYWYRQDPGQGLRLIYYSQIVNDFQKGDIAEGYSVSREKKESFPLTVTSAQKNPTAFYLCASSIRRRRSYNEQFFGPGTRLTVL.

This chain links TRBV27 with TRBJ2-7; either TRBD1 or TRBD2 may supply D (6 bases each). V was clipped by 2 bases and J by 2 bases, with 16 bases between them. Germline assignment: CDR1 MNHEY and CDR2 SMNVEV (reference sequence). The CDR3 runs 16 residues. As DNA, the CDR3 is TGTGCCAGCAGTTTAATGGGGGGCGCGTCTCCCTACGAGCAGTACTTC. Its translation: CASSLMGGASPYEQYF.

This clonotype was detected only a few times. J is TRBJ1-6 and V is TRBV19; 9 positions match TRBD1. The CDR3 loop spans 15 amino acids. V lost 5 bases and J lost 4; bases outside the gene matches: 3. CDR1 and CDR2 (germline): LNHDA, SQIVND (reference sequence). The CDR3 DNA sequence: TGTGCCAGTAGTGTTGGACAGGGGTATAATTCACCCCTCCACTTT. It codes for CASSVGQGYNSPLHF.

This chain joins TRBV21-1 and TRBJ2-1; the D segment call TRBD2 is taken from the table without a DNA check. TRBV21-1 is recorded as a pseudogene. This CDR3 region has 18 residues. DNA of the CDR3: TGTGCCAGCAGCGTAGAGGGGGCGGGACTAGCGGTATACAATGAGCAGTTCTTC. Protein: CASSVEGAGLAVYNEQFF.

The chain couples TRBV24-1 to TRBJ2-1, with 7 bases fitting TRBD2. The ends lost 4 bases at V and 6 bases at J; junction bases unmatched: 8. Per the germline V gene, CDR1 is KGHDR and CDR2 is SFDVKD. This CDR3 has 15 amino acids. CDR3 in amino acids: CATSEFRGGRNEQFF. The CDR3 DNA follows: TGTGCCACCAGTGAGTTTAGGGGAGGGCGCAATGAGCAGTTCTTC.

The J gene is TRBJ1-5, the V gene TRBV6-4; 9 bases are shared with TRBD1. V gave up 11 bases and J gave up 0 bases; unmatched junction bases: 23. This CDR3 spans 20 amino acids. Germline V CDR1 and CDR2: MRHNA, SNTAGT. CDR3 in amino acids: CAGTPGQGPGKIYSNQPQHF. The CDR3 DNA sequence: TGTGCCGGCACCCCGGGACAGGGACCGGGGAAGATCTATAGCAATCAGCCCCAGCATTTT.

This clonotype was detected a few times. The chain is built from TRBV7-9 and TRBJ2-7, with D unresolved. This CDR3 is 11 amino acids long. Germline V CDR1 and CDR2: SEHNR, FQNEAQ (reference sequence). The ends were cut back, 5 bases at V and 3 bases at J, with 5 bases in the middle. CDR3: CASSTSYEQYF. The CDR3 bases are TGTGCCAGCAGCACCAGCTACGAGCAGTACTTC.

This rearrangement joins TRBV6-4 to TRBJ1-2; 10 bases line up with TRBD1. Germline V lookup: CDR1 MRHNA, CDR2 SNTAGT. The trim removed 0 bases at V and 9 bases at J, leaving 4 bases unmatched. The CDR3 loop spans 14 amino acids. This CDR3 reads CASSDSPGQGSYTF. CDR3 bases: TGTGCCAGCAGTGACTCGCCGGGACAGGGGAGCTACACCTTC.

This clonotype was counted between two and nine times. The V and J genes are TRBV25-1 and TRBJ1-2, with 9 bases aligning to TRBD1. The junction had 8 bases not matched to a gene; V was cut back by 1 base and J by 8 bases. Germline loops: CDR1 MGHDK, CDR2 SYGVNS. The CDR3 runs to 15 residues. For the CDR3, the DNA is TGTGCCAGCAGTGAATGGGACAGGGTGATATCCGGCTACACCTTC. Translation gives CASSEWDRVISGYTF.

This clonotype was found a few times. The V and J genes are TRBV27 and TRBJ1-2; D unresolved. Germline CDR1 is MNHEY and CDR2 is SMNVEV (reference sequence). The CDR3 totals 13 residues. Trimming took off 6 bases at V and 6 bases at J, with 14 bases between the two ends. The CDR3 loop is CASRPAAMDGYTF. In DNA form, the CDR3 reads TGTGCCAGCAGACCAGCGGCGATGGATGGCTACACCTTC.

A single count supports this clonotype. This chain joins TRBV10-3 and TRBJ2-6, with 12 positions matching TRBD1. Germline V lookup: CDR1 ENHRY, CDR2 SYGVKD. The CDR3 length is 17 residues. Losses at the gene ends were 10 bases for V and 4 bases for J; bases not matched to a gene: 11. CDR3 region: CATTGTGGFSGANVLTF. DNA of the CDR3: TGTGCCACTACCGGGACAGGGGGCTTCTCCGGGGCCAACGTCCTGACTTTC.

The table lists this clonotype with a few counts. The rearrangement links TRBV7-9 to TRBJ1-3; D call uncertain. The CDR3 runs 14 residues. Germline CDR1 is SEHNR and CDR2 is FQNEAQ (reference sequence). V dropped 6 bases and J dropped 0 bases, with 9 bases sitting between them. The CDR3 region has the DNA TGTGCCAGCAGACGACCGAGCTCTGGAAACACCATATATTTT. Amino acid sequence: CASRRPSSGNTIYF.

The gene calls are TRBV7-2 and TRBJ1-1; the D gene is possibly TRBD1 (6 bases). The germline V gene encodes CDR1 SGHTA and CDR2 FQGNSA. The CDR3 spans 15 residues. Trimming took off 4 bases at V and 4 bases at J, with 16 bases between the two ends. In nucleotides, the CDR3 is TGTGCCAGCAGCTCACAGGGAATTGTCGGCACTGAAGCTTTCTTT. This sequence encodes CASSSQGIVGTEAFF.

The chain joins TRBV20-1 to TRBJ1-1; D possibly corresponds to TRBD1 (5 bases). Between the trimmed V and J ends, which lost 5 bases and 3 bases, there was a span of 13 bases. The germline CDR1 and CDR2 sequences are DFQATT and SNEGSKA (reference sequence). This CDR3 is built from 13 residues. CDR3 amino acids: CSARGVVYTEAFF. DNA of the CDR3: TGCAGTGCTCGAGGGGTGGTTTACACTGAAGCTTTCTTT.

The chain uses TRBV18 and TRBJ1-1; 9 bases line up with TRBD1. CDR1 and CDR2 from the germline V gene are KGHSH and LQKENI. This CDR3 has 15 residues. V dropped 5 bases and J dropped 3; count of bases not matched to a gene: 7. CDR3 residues: CASSGGQGRDTEAFF. The CDR3 DNA reads as TGTGCCAGCTCAGGTGGACAGGGGCGAGACACTGAAGCTTTCTTT.